One and the same sample provided the 18 T cell receptor beta chains below, sequenced in a study of lymphopenia after photon versus proton radiotherapy. Using immunoSEQ multiplex PCR, the repertoire was profiled, and TCRdb retains in-frame clones only, with some absent. Counted here are about 40,000 clones, around four fifths occurring once; the ten biggest clones make up around 25%. Sequencing was performed on peripheral blood, taken from a patient treated with proton-based radiotherapy. These receptors were collected from a woman aged 70 to 79 with pancreatic cancer.

This clone has a handful of counts. The rearrangement joins TRBV19 to TRBJ1-5; D remains ambiguous. This CDR3 spans 17 amino acids. Trimming shortened V by 0 bases and J by 1 base, and 13 bases separated the two germline ends. Germline V gene lookup returns CDR1 LNHDA and CDR2 SQIVND (reference sequence). The CDR3 coding sequence is TGTGCCAGTAGTATAGATCGGAGACCTCAGAGCAATCAGCCCCAGCATTTT. Protein: CASSIDRRPQSNQPQHF.

This sequence joins TRBV20-1 and TRBJ2-1; D call uncertain. CDR1 is DFQATT and CDR2 is SNEGSKA in the germline V gene (reference sequence). The CDR3 loop spans 10 amino acids. The V end lost 4 bases, the J end lost 15 bases, and 13 bases lay between the germline ends. Here the CDR3 DNA reads TGCAGTGCTATTTGGCAGGTGAGGTTCTTC. It translates to CSAIWQVRFF.

The gene calls are TRBV28 and TRBJ2-1; TRBD2 matches at 10 bases. This CDR3 is 15 amino acids long. V shed 5 bases and J 7 bases; nucleotides not matched to a gene: 8. In germline, CDR1 is MDHEN, CDR2 SYDVKM. The CDR3 region has the DNA TGTGCCAGCAGTAGGTCGATAGCGGGGGGAAATGAGCAGTTCTTC. It codes for CASSRSIAGGNEQFF.

V usage is TRBV7-3 and J usage is TRBJ2-1; D gene uncertain. V dropped 4 bases and J dropped 8 bases, with 18 bases sitting between them. Germline-derived CDR1 and CDR2 are SGHTA and FQGTGA. This CDR3 has 15 residues. The CDR3 loop reads CASSYPGPSFDEQFF. The CDR3 DNA follows: TGTGCCAGCAGCTATCCGGGTCCTTCGTTCGATGAGCAGTTCTTC.

This chain joins TRBV9 and TRBJ2-1, with TRBD2 matching over 12 bases. Per germline, CDR1 SGDLS and CDR2 YYNGEE. This CDR3 is built from 18 residues. The J segment lost 7 bases and the V segment lost 4 bases, leaving 15 bases of the junction unmatched. This chain's CDR3 is CASSSRAGGLAGRNEQFF. CDR3 DNA: TGTGCCAGCAGCTCAAGGGCGGGGGGACTAGCGGGTCGAAATGAGCAGTTCTTC. The complete variable domain, with remaining parts taken from reference TRBV9 and TRBJ2-1, reads DSGVTQTPKHLITATGQRVTLRCSPRSGDLSVYWYQQSLDQGLQFLIQYYNGEERAKGNILERFSAQQFPDLHSELNLSSLELGDSALYFCASSSRAGGLAGRNEQFFGPGTRLTVL.

This clone was counted between two and nine times. The chain combines TRBV7-9 with TRBJ2-7; no firm D call. Germline lookup yields CDR1 SEHNR and CDR2 FQNEAQ (reference sequence). The ends were cut back, 5 bases at V and 3 bases at J, with 11 bases in the middle. The CDR3 consists of 13 residues. The CDR3 here is CASSAPQIYEQYF. In DNA form, the CDR3 reads TGTGCCAGCAGCGCTCCCCAAATCTACGAGCAGTACTTC.

This clone was seen only a few times. V is TRBV19 and J is TRBJ2-3, with TRBD2 matching 7 bases. V was pared by 4 bases and J by 4 bases, with 8 bases of the junction left unmatched. The germline V gene encodes CDR1 LNHDA and CDR2 SQIVND (reference sequence). The CDR3 sequence is 15 residues long. This CDR3 reads CASSSGSLQADTQYF. CDR3 in DNA: TGTGCCAGTAGTAGCGGGAGCTTACAAGCAGATACGCAGTATTTT.

The CDR3 sequence: CASSEFRLGRSPLHF. The CDR3 bases are TGTGCCAGCAGTGAATTTAGGCTGGGACGTTCACCCCTCCACTTT. The J gene is TRBJ1-6, the V gene TRBV6-4, with D possibly matching TRBD1 (5 bases). Trimming shortened V by 3 bases and J by 9 bases, and 15 bases separated the two germline ends. Germline V CDR1 and CDR2: MRHNA, SNTAGT. The CDR3 loop spans 15 amino acids.

The CDR3 DNA follows: TGCGCCAGCACTTCCTCAGCAGGGCAGGGGACCCAGTACTTC. Amino acid sequence: CASTSSAGQGTQYF. V is TRBV5-1 and J is TRBJ2-5, with D maybe TRBD1 (5 bases). The CDR3 extends over 14 amino acids. V was pared by 6 bases and J by 7 bases, with 19 bases between. CDR1 and CDR2 from the germline V gene are SGHRS and YFSETQ. Using reference TRBV5-1 and TRBJ2-5 for the parts outside the CDR3, the full variable domain is KAGVTQTPRYLIKTRGQQVTLSCSPISGHRSVSWYQQTPGQGLQFLFEYFSETQRNKGNFPGRFSGRQFSNSRSEMNVSTLELGDSALYLCASTSSAGQGTQYFGPGTRLLVL.

This clone was observed a single time. V usage is TRBV18 and J usage is TRBJ2-7; possibly TRBD1 for D (5 bases). Looked up from germline, CDR1 is KGHSH and CDR2 is LQKENI. CDR3 length equals 14 residues. The V and J ends lost 6 bases and 1 base respectively, with 13 bases between them. CDR3 sequence: CASSQPQGSYEQYF. Here the CDR3 DNA reads TGTGCCAGCTCCCAACCGCAGGGTTCCTACGAGCAGTACTTC.

The J gene is TRBJ2-2, the V gene TRBV6-1; the D is unclear. V lost 8 bases to trimming and J lost 1 base, with 8 bases between them. Germline V gene sequence: CDR1 MNHNS, CDR2 SASEGT. The CDR3 spans 13 residues. The CDR3 nucleotides read TGTGCCAGCGGAGTGAGGAACACCGGGGAGCTGTTTTTT. This sequence encodes CASGVRNTGELFF.

At least ten counts were recorded for this clone. The sample holds other DNA sequences that translate to the same CDR3. The V gene is TRBV28, the J gene TRBJ1-2, with TRBD1 identical over 11 bases. The CDR3 spans 14 residues. The V segment lost 6 bases and the J segment 8 bases; nucleotides outside the gene matches: 8. Germline loops: CDR1 MDHEN, CDR2 SYDVKM. In nucleotides, the CDR3 is TGTGCCAGCAGGACGGGACAGGGGGGTCAGGGCTACACCTTC. Translated: CASRTGQGGQGYTF.

The chain recombines TRBV9 with TRBJ1-1; D unclear. CDR3 length equals 16 residues. The germline V gene has CDR1 SGDLS and CDR2 YYNGEE. V lost 0 bases to trimming and J lost 0 bases, with 12 bases between them. CDR3 DNA sequence: TGTGCCAGCAGCGTAGCTAGTACAGTTTTGAACACTGAAGCTTTCTTT. This gives the protein CASSVASTVLNTEAFF.

V gene TRBV11-2 combines with J gene TRBJ2-1, with a possible D match to TRBD2 (5 bases). Germline V gene lookup returns CDR1 SGHAT and CDR2 FQNNGV. V was shortened by 3 bases and J by 7 bases, with 16 bases between the two germline ends. This CDR3 is 15 amino acids long. The CDR3, as DNA: TGTGCCAGCAGCTTTTTAGTAGGGCGGGCAAATGAGCAGTTCTTC. Translated, it gives CASSFLVGRANEQFF.

This sequence joins TRBV5-1 and TRBJ1-5, with D tentatively TRBD1 (5 bases). CDR3 length: 13 amino acids. Germline CDR1 is SGHRS and CDR2 is YFSETQ. Trimming stripped 0 bases from V and 7 bases from J, with 8 bases between. The CDR3 nucleotides read TGCGCCAGCAGCTTGGGGGAGGGGCAGCCCCAGCATTTT. This translates into CASSLGEGQPQHF.

The rearrangement joins TRBV7-9 to TRBJ2-1; 10 bases match TRBD2. V shed 11 bases and J 5 bases; nucleotides not matched to a gene: 9. This CDR3 contains 14 residues. Looked up from germline, CDR1 is SEHNR and CDR2 is FQNEAQ (reference sequence). This CDR3 reads CAGTGSGRNNEQFF. In DNA form, the CDR3 reads TGTGCCGGAACCGGTAGCGGGAGGAACAATGAGCAGTTCTTC. Based on the CDR3 plus reference TRBV7-9 and TRBJ2-1, the full variable domain is DTGVSQNPRHKITKRGQNVTFRCDPISEHNRLYWYRQTLGQGPEFLTYFQNEAQLEKSRLLSDRFSAERPKGSFSTLEIQRTEQGDSAMYLCAGTGSGRNNEQFFGPGTRLTVL.

There are a few counts of this clone. The chain couples TRBV27 to TRBJ2-7, with D possibly being TRBD1 (5 bases). This CDR3 comprises 15 residues. Trimming pared 4 bases from V and 2 bases from J, leaving 15 bases between. Germline CDR1 MNHEY, CDR2 SMNVEV (reference sequence). CDR3 DNA: TGTGCCAGCAGTTCCGGTACAGGAACTCCCTACGAGCAGTACTTC. Its protein product is CASSSGTGTPYEQYF.

The V gene is TRBV6-5, the J gene TRBJ2-7; no firm D call. This CDR3 has 11 amino acids. CDR1 is MNHEY, CDR2 SVGAGI, per germline. V was cut by 5 bases and J by 3 bases, with 5 bases left in between. For the CDR3, the DNA is TGTGCCAGCAGTGCCGGCTACGAGCAGTACTTC. Translating it yields CASSAGYEQYF.